Listed below are T cell receptor beta chains from one sample, sequenced in a study of cytomegalovirus exposure and HLA in healthy donors. Method: immunoSEQ multiplex PCR; TCRdb's copy keeps in-frame clones and lacks some. In total, the table holds some 120,000 clones. Sequencing used PBMCs. The source of these receptors is a man younger than 45 in good health and CMV-seronegative. The CDR3 runs from the conserved cysteine through the conserved F or W. Fields, in order: clone size, D gene, CDR3 length, J gene, V gene, CDR3 protein, CDR3 DNA. The D gene is left open where the match is weak. The listing skips clone size in some rows; elsewhere it reads once, few, many or a size class.

clone_size: -
d_call: -
cdr3_length: 15
j_call: TRBJ1-1
v_call: TRBV19
cdr3_aa: CASSSLGQGNTEAFF
cdr3_nt: TGTGCCAGTAGTAGTCTGGGGCAAGGGAACACTGAAGCTTTCTTT

clone_size: -
d_call: -
cdr3_length: 15
j_call: TRBJ1-5
v_call: TRBV19
cdr3_aa: CASSPLTGGNQPQHF
cdr3_nt: TGTGCCAGTAGTCCACTGACCGGGGGCAATCAGCCCCAGCATTTT

clone_size: -
d_call: -
cdr3_length: 12
j_call: TRBJ2-5
v_call: TRBV7-9
cdr3_aa: CASSEHQETQYF
cdr3_nt: TGTGCCAGCAGCGAGCACCAAGAGACCCAGTACTTC

clone_size: -
d_call: -
cdr3_length: 13
j_call: TRBJ1-2
v_call: TRBV10-3
cdr3_aa: CAIMSQQLYGYTF
cdr3_nt: TGTGCCATCATGTCTCAACAGCTCTATGGCTACACCTTC

clone_size: -
d_call: TRBD1
cdr3_length: 18
j_call: TRBJ1-5
v_call: TRBV10-2
cdr3_aa: CASSESGQGRGSNQPQHF
cdr3_nt: TGCGCCAGCAGTGAGTCGGGACAGGGGAGAGGCAGCAATCAGCCCCAGCATTTT

clone_size: -
d_call: TRBD2
cdr3_length: 16
j_call: TRBJ2-1
v_call: TRBV6-6
cdr3_aa: CASSFPGLAGGGGQFF
cdr3_nt: TGTGCCAGCAGTTTCCCGGGACTAGCGGGGGGAGGTGGGCAGTTCTTC

clone_size: -
d_call: TRBD2
cdr3_length: 14
j_call: TRBJ2-3
v_call: TRBV2
cdr3_aa: CASSGGLAGGAQYF
cdr3_nt: TGTGCCAGCAGTGGTGGGCTAGCGGGGGGTGCGCAGTATTTT

clone_size: -
d_call: -
cdr3_length: 13
j_call: TRBJ1-5
v_call: TRBV28
cdr3_aa: CASSLLQGQPQHF
cdr3_nt: TGTGCCAGCAGCTTGCTCCAGGGACAGCCCCAGCATTTT

clone_size: -
d_call: TRBD1
cdr3_length: 14
j_call: TRBJ2-5
v_call: TRBV12-5
cdr3_aa: CASGGRGRMETQYF
cdr3_nt: TGTGCTAGTGGTGGCAGGGGGCGCATGGAGACCCAGTACTTC

clone_size: -
d_call: -
cdr3_length: 16
j_call: TRBJ1-3
v_call: TRBV11-3
cdr3_aa: CASSQGQGGTGNTIYF
cdr3_nt: TGTGCCAGCAGCCAGGGCCAGGGTGGGACTGGAAACACCATATATTTT

clone_size: -
d_call: -
cdr3_length: 16
j_call: TRBJ1-4
v_call: TRBV5-1
cdr3_aa: CASSLADRTSGEKLFF
cdr3_nt: TGCGCCAGCAGCTTGGCCGACAGGACCTCGGGGGAAAAACTGTTTTTT

clone_size: -
d_call: TRBD2
cdr3_length: 15
j_call: TRBJ2-1
v_call: TRBV5-1
cdr3_aa: CASSPEKRGNNEQFF
cdr3_nt: TGCGCCAGCAGCCCCGAGAAGCGGGGGAATAATGAGCAGTTCTTC

clone_size: -
d_call: TRBD1
cdr3_length: 16
j_call: TRBJ1-1
v_call: TRBV11-2
cdr3_aa: CASSLPRQGGGTEAFF
cdr3_nt: TGTGCCAGCAGCTTACCCCGACAGGGCGGGGGGACTGAAGCTTTCTTT

clone_size: -
d_call: -
cdr3_length: 16
j_call: TRBJ2-7
v_call: TRBV6-6
cdr3_aa: CASSSREHRVSYEQYF
cdr3_nt: TGTGCCAGCAGCTCACGGGAGCACCGGGTCTCCTACGAGCAGTACTTC

clone_size: -
d_call: TRBD1
cdr3_length: 16
j_call: TRBJ2-7
v_call: TRBV5-1
cdr3_aa: CASSLSGQGRSYEQYF
cdr3_nt: TGCGCCAGCAGCCTGAGCGGACAGGGGCGGTCCTACGAGCAGTACTTC

clone_size: -
d_call: TRBD1
cdr3_length: 14
j_call: TRBJ1-5
v_call: TRBV2
cdr3_aa: CASSPGQPNQPQHF
cdr3_nt: TGTGCCAGCAGCCCGGGACAGCCTAATCAGCCCCAGCATTTT

clone_size: -
d_call: -
cdr3_length: 15
j_call: TRBJ2-5
v_call: TRBV11-2
cdr3_aa: CASSLPRAVQETQYF
cdr3_nt: TGTGCCAGCAGCTTACCTCGCGCCGTCCAAGAGACCCAGTACTTC

clone_size: -
d_call: -
cdr3_length: 14
j_call: TRBJ2-1
v_call: TRBV5-1
cdr3_aa: CASSLPDYNNEQFF
cdr3_nt: TGCGCCAGCAGCTTGCCGGACTATAACAATGAGCAGTTCTTC

clone_size: -
d_call: TRBD1
cdr3_length: 12
j_call: TRBJ1-2
v_call: TRBV30
cdr3_aa: CAWSPRQGGYTF
cdr3_nt: TGTGCCTGGAGTCCGAGACAGGGGGGATATACCTTC

clone_size: -
d_call: -
cdr3_length: 16
j_call: TRBJ2-7
v_call: TRBV14
cdr3_aa: CASSQLDTTRTYEQYF
cdr3_nt: TGTGCCAGCAGCCAACTGGATACGACCAGGACCTACGAGCAGTACTTC

clone_size: -
d_call: -
cdr3_length: 16
j_call: TRBJ2-1
v_call: TRBV5-6
cdr3_aa: CASSLGLRGKGNEQFF
cdr3_nt: TGTGCCAGCAGCTTGGGTTTGCGAGGGAAAGGGAATGAGCAGTTCTTC

clone_size: -
d_call: TRBD1
cdr3_length: 16
j_call: TRBJ1-1
v_call: TRBV9
cdr3_aa: CASSPQVGDRGKLAFF
cdr3_nt: TGTGCCAGCAGCCCTCAAGTAGGGGACAGGGGGAAACTCGCTTTCTTT

clone_size: -
d_call: TRBD2
cdr3_length: 16
j_call: TRBJ2-2
v_call: TRBV4-2
cdr3_aa: CASSKTSGVKTGELFF
cdr3_nt: TGTGCCAGCAGCAAGACTAGCGGGGTTAAAACCGGGGAGCTGTTTTTT

clone_size: -
d_call: -
cdr3_length: 14
j_call: TRBJ1-1
v_call: TRBV28
cdr3_aa: CASSPGTYNTEAFF
cdr3_nt: TGTGCCAGCAGTCCGGGGACTTACAACACTGAAGCTTTCTTT

clone_size: -
d_call: TRBD1
cdr3_length: 14
j_call: TRBJ1-1
v_call: TRBV5-1
cdr3_aa: CASSTRQGNTEAFF
cdr3_nt: TGCGCCAGCAGCACGAGACAGGGGAACACTGAAGCTTTCTTT

clone_size: -
d_call: -
cdr3_length: 15
j_call: TRBJ2-7
v_call: TRBV5-1
cdr3_aa: CASSPRAGSSYEQYF
cdr3_nt: TGCGCCAGCAGCCCCCGGGCGGGGAGCTCCTACGAGCAGTACTTC

clone_size: -
d_call: -
cdr3_length: 17
j_call: TRBJ1-5
v_call: TRBV6-4
cdr3_aa: CASRADNDPAGNQPQHF
cdr3_nt: TGTGCCAGCAGGGCCGACAACGACCCGGCAGGCAATCAGCCCCAGCATTTT

clone_size: -
d_call: -
cdr3_length: 15
j_call: TRBJ1-2
v_call: TRBV6-5
cdr3_aa: CASSLSLWSPWGYTF
cdr3_nt: TGTGCCAGCAGTTTGAGTCTCTGGTCTCCCTGGGGCTACACCTTC

clone_size: -
d_call: -
cdr3_length: 15
j_call: TRBJ2-7
v_call: TRBV6-5
cdr3_aa: CASSYSLGQFNEQYF
cdr3_nt: TGTGCCAGCAGTTACTCCCTTGGACAGTTTAACGAGCAGTACTTC

clone_size: -
d_call: TRBD1
cdr3_length: 13
j_call: TRBJ1-2
v_call: TRBV28
cdr3_aa: CASSRGARDGYTF
cdr3_nt: TGTGCCAGCAGCAGGGGGGCTAGGGATGGCTACACCTTC

clone_size: -
d_call: -
cdr3_length: 14
j_call: TRBJ1-5
v_call: TRBV9
cdr3_aa: CASSRGAENQPQHF
cdr3_nt: TGTGCCAGCAGCCGGGGGGCTGAGAATCAGCCCCAGCATTTT

clone_size: -
d_call: TRBD1
cdr3_length: 18
j_call: TRBJ1-6
v_call: TRBV9
cdr3_aa: CASSGDRGVSIWNSPLHF
cdr3_nt: TGTGCCAGCAGCGGAGACAGGGGGGTTTCTATATGGAATTCACCCCTCCACTTT

clone_size: -
d_call: -
cdr3_length: 14
j_call: TRBJ1-6
v_call: TRBV30
cdr3_aa: CAWRLSSYNSPLHF
cdr3_nt: TGTGCCTGGAGACTGAGCTCCTATAATTCACCCCTCCACTTT

clone_size: -
d_call: -
cdr3_length: 15
j_call: TRBJ2-7
v_call: TRBV11-2
cdr3_aa: CASSLVQGDTYEQYF
cdr3_nt: TGTGCCAGCAGCTTAGTACAGGGAGATACCTACGAGCAGTACTTC

clone_size: -
d_call: TRBD2
cdr3_length: 16
j_call: TRBJ2-3
v_call: TRBV9
cdr3_aa: CASSNGAGVDGDTQYF
cdr3_nt: TGTGCCAGCAGCAACGGGGCGGGGGTCGACGGGGATACGCAGTATTTT

clone_size: -
d_call: TRBD1
cdr3_length: 16
j_call: TRBJ1-3
v_call: TRBV4-1
cdr3_aa: CASSTGTGSSGNTIYF
cdr3_nt: TGCGCCAGCAGCACCGGGACAGGGTCTTCCGGAAACACCATATATTTT

clone_size: -
d_call: -
cdr3_length: 16
j_call: TRBJ1-1
v_call: TRBV4-1
cdr3_aa: CASSQTGGNEYTEAFF
cdr3_nt: TGCGCCAGCAGCCAGACTGGGGGGAATGAGTACACTGAAGCTTTCTTT

clone_size: -
d_call: -
cdr3_length: 16
j_call: TRBJ2-1
v_call: TRBV5-5
cdr3_aa: CASSLDGRKLYNEQFF
cdr3_nt: TGTGCCAGCAGCTTGGACGGCAGGAAGCTGTACAATGAGCAGTTCTTC

clone_size: -
d_call: -
cdr3_length: 15
j_call: TRBJ2-2
v_call: TRBV9
cdr3_aa: CASSVASDNRGELFF
cdr3_nt: TGTGCCAGCAGCGTAGCCTCAGACAACCGCGGGGAGCTGTTTTTT

clone_size: -
d_call: -
cdr3_length: 19
j_call: TRBJ2-1
v_call: TRBV9
cdr3_aa: CASSVGGEGGARSYNEQFF
cdr3_nt: TGTGCCAGCAGCGTAGGTGGAGAGGGGGGGGCCCGCTCCTACAATGAGCAGTTCTTC

clone_size: -
d_call: TRBD1
cdr3_length: 15
j_call: TRBJ2-5
v_call: TRBV2
cdr3_aa: CASSLGQVVRETQYF
cdr3_nt: TGTGCCAGCAGTTTGGGACAGGTGGTAAGGGAGACCCAGTACTTC

clone_size: -
d_call: TRBD1
cdr3_length: 13
j_call: TRBJ1-2
v_call: TRBV7-8
cdr3_aa: CASSLGQGNGYTF
cdr3_nt: TGTGCCAGCAGTTTGGGACAGGGGAATGGCTACACCTTC

clone_size: -
d_call: TRBD2
cdr3_length: 13
j_call: TRBJ2-4
v_call: TRBV5-1
cdr3_aa: CASSSPGGGIQYF
cdr3_nt: TGCGCCAGCAGCTCCCCTGGCGGGGGCATTCAGTACTTC

clone_size: -
d_call: -
cdr3_length: 15
j_call: TRBJ1-3
v_call: TRBV19
cdr3_aa: CASTNVGGGGNTIYF
cdr3_nt: TGTGCCAGTACTAATGTTGGCGGGGGAGGAAACACCATATATTTT

clone_size: -
d_call: -
cdr3_length: 15
j_call: TRBJ2-1
v_call: TRBV25-1
cdr3_aa: CASSEGRQGGNEQFF
cdr3_nt: TGTGCCAGCAGTGAGGGCAGGCAGGGCGGCAATGAGCAGTTCTTC

clone_size: -
d_call: -
cdr3_length: 13
j_call: TRBJ2-2
v_call: TRBV18
cdr3_aa: CASSPSPTGELFF
cdr3_nt: TGTGCCAGCTCACCAAGCCCCACCGGGGAGCTGTTTTTT

clone_size: -
d_call: TRBD1
cdr3_length: 15
j_call: TRBJ2-3
v_call: TRBV5-1
cdr3_aa: CASSTGTVSTDTQYF
cdr3_nt: TGCGCCAGCAGCACTGGGACAGTTAGCACAGATACGCAGTATTTT

clone_size: -
d_call: TRBD1
cdr3_length: 15
j_call: TRBJ2-3
v_call: TRBV7-9
cdr3_aa: CASSLGGQGTDTQYF
cdr3_nt: TGTGCCAGCAGCTTAGGTGGACAGGGCACAGATACGCAGTATTTT

clone_size: -
d_call: -
cdr3_length: 14
j_call: TRBJ2-7
v_call: TRBV7-8
cdr3_aa: CASSLGASSYEQYF
cdr3_nt: TGTGCCAGCAGCTTGGGGGCGAGCTCCTACGAGCAGTACTTC

clone_size: -
d_call: -
cdr3_length: 15
j_call: TRBJ2-5
v_call: TRBV6-1
cdr3_aa: CASSAPGAGEETQYF
cdr3_nt: TGTGCCAGCAGTGCCCCGGGAGCGGGTGAGGAGACCCAGTACTTC

clone_size: -
d_call: -
cdr3_length: 13
j_call: TRBJ1-6
v_call: TRBV7-2
cdr3_aa: CASRGFLNSPLHF
cdr3_nt: TGTGCCAGTCGGGGTTTCCTTAATTCACCCCTCCACTTT

clone_size: -
d_call: TRBD1
cdr3_length: 14
j_call: TRBJ1-4
v_call: TRBV5-6
cdr3_aa: CASSLQGLNEKLFF
cdr3_nt: TGTGCCAGCAGCTTACAGGGGTTGAATGAAAAACTGTTTTTT

clone_size: -
d_call: -
cdr3_length: 15
j_call: TRBJ2-5
v_call: TRBV6-5
cdr3_aa: CASSWDSGSQETQYF
cdr3_nt: TGTGCCAGCAGTTGGGACAGCGGGTCACAAGAGACCCAGTACTTC

clone_size: -
d_call: -
cdr3_length: 14
j_call: TRBJ2-7
v_call: TRBV28
cdr3_aa: CAISRAGSAYEQYF
cdr3_nt: TGTGCCATCTCTCGGGCAGGGTCCGCCTACGAGCAGTACTTC

clone_size: medium-sized
d_call: TRBD1
cdr3_length: 15
j_call: TRBJ1-1
v_call: TRBV13
cdr3_aa: CASSLAGQGSKEAFF
cdr3_nt: TGTGCCAGCAGCTTGGCCGGACAGGGGAGCAAGGAGGCTTTCTTT

clone_size: -
d_call: -
cdr3_length: 15
j_call: TRBJ2-2
v_call: TRBV14
cdr3_aa: CAGSQGFFGSGELFF
cdr3_nt: TGTGCCGGCAGCCAGGGCTTTTTTGGGTCCGGGGAGCTGTTTTTT

clone_size: -
d_call: -
cdr3_length: 13
j_call: TRBJ2-3
v_call: TRBV5-1
cdr3_aa: CASSLHSGDTQYF
cdr3_nt: TGCGCCAGCAGCTTGCACAGCGGAGATACGCAGTATTTT

clone_size: -
d_call: -
cdr3_length: 15
j_call: TRBJ2-3
v_call: TRBV9
cdr3_aa: CASSVDSARGYTQYF
cdr3_nt: TGTGCCAGCAGCGTAGACTCGGCTAGAGGGTATACGCAGTATTTT

clone_size: -
d_call: -
cdr3_length: 14
j_call: TRBJ1-3
v_call: TRBV30
cdr3_aa: CAWSGRGSGNTIYF
cdr3_nt: TGTGCCTGGAGTGGACGGGGCTCTGGAAACACCATATATTTT

clone_size: -
d_call: -
cdr3_length: 16
j_call: TRBJ2-7
v_call: TRBV7-9
cdr3_aa: CASSSVLQGTPYEQYF
cdr3_nt: TGTGCCAGCAGCTCGGTTCTACAGGGAACCCCCTACGAGCAGTACTTC